This T cell receptor (beta chain) was sequenced during a study of tumor-infiltrating lymphocytes in primary liver carcinoma. On the study more broadly: Yields of productive TCRbeta reads ranged from roughly 3.5 to 7.13 million per sample and were similar across tissue types.

The investigators made TCR beta cDNA from approximately 0.5 ug total RNA, using a constant-region primer. Libraries of TCR beta came from three nested multiplex PCR rounds with slightly modified ARM-PCR. It was with TRBV1-TRBV30 forward primers and a C-beta reverse primer that the first two PCR rounds were run, at approximately 10 cycles each. TCRdb recomputed calls from the multiplex PCR reads with MiXCR, one row per CDR3 protein. Of around 330,000 distinct CDR3 sequences detected, about 50% appear once; the ten largest clones hold around 15%. Concerning this clonotype: A much larger clone lies a single base off, so this may be a read error.

The CDR3 runs 14 residues. The germline V gene encodes CDR1 MNHEY and CDR2 SVGAGI. Unsorted whole blood supplied the blood RNA, and germline DNA was isolated too. The genes are TRBV6-5 and TRBJ2-1; perhaps TRBD2 as D (5 bases). The source of this sequence is a woman aged 30 to 39 with primary liver carcinoma and hepatitis B virus infection. Sequencing was carried out using peripheral blood. CDR3 nucleotides: TGTGCCAGCAATTACGAGGGTCGGGCCGGTGAGCAGTTCTTC. Translation: CASNYEGRAGEQFF.